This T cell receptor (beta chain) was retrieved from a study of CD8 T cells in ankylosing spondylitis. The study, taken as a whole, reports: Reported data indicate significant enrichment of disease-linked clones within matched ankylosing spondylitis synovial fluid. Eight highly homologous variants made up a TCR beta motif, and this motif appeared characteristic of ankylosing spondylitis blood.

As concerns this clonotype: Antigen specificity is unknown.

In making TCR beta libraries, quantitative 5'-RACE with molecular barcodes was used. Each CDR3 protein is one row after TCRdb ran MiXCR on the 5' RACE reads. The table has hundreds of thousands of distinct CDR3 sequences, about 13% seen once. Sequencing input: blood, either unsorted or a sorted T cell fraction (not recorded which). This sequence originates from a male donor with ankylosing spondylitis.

For the CDR3, the DNA is TGTGCCACCAGTGACCCAGGGGGGCCATTGAATGAGCAGTTCTTC. It encodes CATSDPGGPLNEQFF. The chain recombines TRBV24-1 with TRBJ2-1, with D possibly matching TRBD1 (7 bases). Trimming took 4 bases from V and 7 from J, leaving 16 bases between them. Germline assignment: CDR1 KGHDR and CDR2 SFDVKD. The CDR3 is made up of 15 amino acids.